The 14 T cell receptor beta chains listed next were all sequenced from one sample in a study of cytomegalovirus exposure and HLA in healthy donors. The PCR used 60 Vbeta and 13 Jbeta primers. Sequencing used immunoSEQ multiplex PCR; TCRdb keeps in-frame clones, though not all of them. The data contain about 93,000 clones, roughly 73% of them seen just once; the ten biggest clones take up 2% to 2.5%. Sequences were obtained from PBMCs. The receptors here all came from a boy between 10 and 17 years old in good health and CMV-seronegative.

This chain joins TRBV19 and TRBJ1-5; TRBD1 matches 11 bases. The length of the CDR3 is 16 residues. With 6 bases clipped from V and 5 bases from J, the junction kept 9 bases outside the gene matches. Germline V gene lookup returns CDR1 LNHDA and CDR2 SQIVND (reference sequence). The CDR3 region is CASSPGQGAFDQPQHF. The CDR3 coding sequence is TGTGCCAGTAGCCCCGGACAGGGGGCTTTTGATCAGCCCCAGCATTTT.

The chain employs TRBV6-1 and TRBJ2-1, with D tentatively TRBD1 (7 bases). Trimming took off 7 bases at V and 7 bases at J, with 17 bases between the two ends. The V gene's germline CDR1 is MNHNS and CDR2 SASEGT. This CDR3 spans 14 amino acids. The CDR3 sequence is CASTDRDRGNEQFF. CDR3 nucleotides: TGTGCCAGCACTGACAGGGACCGGGGGAATGAGCAGTTCTTC.

The chain uses TRBV7-2 and TRBJ1-4; D remains unclear. V was pared by 0 bases and J by 8 bases, with 7 bases between. From germline, CDR1 is SGHTA and CDR2 FQGNSA. This CDR3 contains 13 residues. The CDR3 sequence is CASSLAAREKLFF. For the CDR3, the DNA is TGTGCCAGCAGCTTAGCGGCGAGGGAAAAACTGTTTTTT.

V and J are TRBV25-1 and TRBJ1-5; the match to TRBD1 covers 8 bases. Germline CDR1 and CDR2: MGHDK and SYGVNS. V lost 4 bases and J lost 4; bases outside the gene matches: 3. This CDR3 is built from 14 residues. The CDR3 nucleotides are TGTGCCAGCAGTGGGGGACAGGAGAATCAGCCCCAGCATTTT. This gives the protein CASSGGQENQPQHF.

The chain has TRBV7-6 and TRBJ2-1, with TRBD2 as a possible D gene (5 bases). Germline assignment: CDR1 SGHVS and CDR2 FNYEAQ. This CDR3 is built from 15 residues. The V and J ends lost 2 bases and 0 bases respectively, with 8 bases between them. CDR3 DNA: TGTGCCAGCAGCTTAATAGGGAGCTCCTACAATGAGCAGTTCTTC. Amino acids: CASSLIGSSYNEQFF.

This rearrangement joins TRBV2 to TRBJ1-6; D unclear. This CDR3 is 13 amino acids long. With 2 bases removed from V and 7 bases from J, the gap between germline ends came to 6 bases. Germline V gives CDR1 SNHLY, CDR2 FYNNEI. The DNA of the CDR3 is TGTGCCAGCAGTGAAAGCAGGAATTCACCCCTCCACTTT. Amino acids: CASSESRNSPLHF.

This clone turned up a few times. V is TRBV28 and J is TRBJ2-7, with D possibly being TRBD2 (6 bases). Germline CDR1 MDHEN, CDR2 SYDVKM. Trimming cost V 11 bases and J 2 bases, with 16 bases left between them. This CDR3 region has 13 residues. CDR3 amino acids: CASSGTPTYEQYF. In DNA form, the CDR3 reads TGTGCCTCTTCGGGGACTCCTACCTACGAGCAGTACTTC.

V usage is TRBV29-1 and J usage is TRBJ2-1, with 12 bases aligning to TRBD2. This CDR3 contains 14 residues. CDR1 and CDR2 from the germline V gene are SQVTM and ANQGSEA. V lost 5 bases, J lost 7 bases, and 6 bases stayed unmatched. As DNA, the CDR3 is TGCAGCGTTACTTCTAGCGGGGGGGCTAATGAGCAGTTCTTC. This codes for CSVTSSGGANEQFF.

This clone has just a few counts. The chain uses TRBV4-3 and TRBJ2-7, with D perhaps matching TRBD1 (5 bases). The CDR3 covers 13 residues. CDR1 LGHNA and CDR2 YSLEER come from the germline V gene. Between the trimmed V and J ends, which lost 1 base and 5 bases, there was a span of 9 bases. The CDR3 bases are TGCGCCAGCAGCCAAGCCCAGGGCGACGAGCAGTACTTC. Translated, it gives CASSQAQGDEQYF.

This sequence joins TRBV6-5 and TRBJ2-1; 9 nucleotides align to TRBD1. V was clipped by 3 bases and J by 8 bases; unmatched bases: 11. CDR1 is MNHEY and CDR2 is SVGAGI in the germline V gene. The CDR3 runs 16 residues. CDR3 amino acids: CASSYRGQGRSHEQFF. For the CDR3, the DNA is TGTGCCAGCAGTTATAGAGGACAGGGGCGATCTCATGAGCAGTTCTTC.

This chain links TRBV28 with TRBJ2-1, with TRBD2 matching over 8 bases. The CDR3 sequence is 11 residues long. J was trimmed by 13 bases and V by 5 bases; bases with no gene match: 4. Germline CDR1 and CDR2: MDHEN and SYDVKM. CDR3 protein: CASSVREGQFF. The CDR3 DNA sequence: TGTGCCAGCAGTGTCCGGGAGGGCCAGTTCTTC. Combining the CDR3 with reference TRBV28 and TRBJ2-1 gives the whole variable domain DVKVTQSSRYLVKRTGEKVFLECVQDMDHENMFWYRQDPGLGLRLIYFSYDVKMKEKGDIPEGYSVSREKKERFSLILESASTNQTSMYLCASSVREGQFFGPGTRLTVL.

The chain has TRBV7-6 and TRBJ1-5; D may be TRBD1 (6 bases). CDR3 length: 15 amino acids. Germline V gene data show CDR1 as SGHVS and CDR2 as FNYEAQ. Deletions cut 6 bases from V and 3 bases from J, with 15 bases between. The CDR3 DNA reads as TGTGCCAGCAGGGCCGGCACAGGGATCAATCAGCCCCAGCATTTT. Translation gives CASRAGTGINQPQHF. The variable domain in full, completed from reference TRBV7-6 and TRBJ1-5, reads GAGVSQSPRYKVTKRGQDVALRCDPISGHVSLYWYRQALGQGPEFLTYFNYEAQQDKSGLPNDRFSAERPEGSISTLTIQRTEQRDSAMYRCASRAGTGINQPQHFGDGTRLSIL.

This clone has a handful of counts. This chain connects TRBV10-1 to TRBJ2-5; maybe TRBD2 (6 bases). Trimming took off 2 bases at V and 3 bases at J, with 7 bases between the two ends. The germline V gene has CDR1 WNHNN and CDR2 SYGVQD (reference sequence). The CDR3 extends over 13 amino acids. The CDR3 here is CASSEGGEETQYF. Written as DNA, the CDR3 is TGCGCCAGCAGTGAGGGCGGGGAAGAGACCCAGTACTTC.

This chain joins TRBV11-2 and TRBJ2-5, with D unclear. CDR1 is SGHAT and CDR2 is FQNNGV in the germline V gene. The CDR3 runs to 12 residues. Deletions cut 4 bases from V and 0 bases from J, with 3 bases between. This CDR3 reads CASSSYQETQYF. The CDR3 DNA reads TGTGCCAGCAGCTCTTACCAAGAGACCCAGTACTTC. Full variable domain (missing parts from reference TRBV11-2 and TRBJ2-5): EAGVAQSPRYKIIEKRQSVAFWCNPISGHATLYWYQQILGQGPKLLIQFQNNGVVDDSQLPKDRFSAERLKGVDSTLKIQPAKLEDSAVYLCASSSYQETQYFGPGTRLLVL.